This T cell receptor (beta chain) was retrieved from a study of human T cells and chemical hapten exposure. Study information: Sensitization applied 2% DPC to approximately 2 cm by approximately 2 cm of upper inner arm skin. Patch tests delivered 0.01% DPC to the upper back and were evaluated at 6 days.

The CDR3 loop spans 14 amino acids. With 2 bases removed from V and 4 bases from J, the gap between germline ends came to 12 bases. CDR1 and CDR2 (germline): MNHEY, SMNVEV (reference sequence). MiXCR, applied by TCRdb to the RACE reads, yields one record per CDR3 protein. This table has about 49,000 distinct CDR3 sequences, around 9.3% appearing once. Time point: patch test 1, 2 weeks after DPC sensitization. Treatment noted: therapeutic diphenylcyclopropenone sensitization with weekly scalp DPC. This clonotype has at least ten counts. The genes are TRBV27 and TRBJ2-7, with TRBD1 as a possible D gene (5 bases). The source material was whole blood, sampled in connection with sensitization to the hapten diphenylcyclopropenone (DPC). This receptor was identified in a woman between 50 and 59 years old with alopecia areata. Some clones in this sample may be carry-over from other donors' samples. CDR3: CASSLIGAGYEQYF. The CDR3, as DNA: TGTGCCAGCAGTTTAATTGGGGCAGGGTACGAGCAGTACTTC.